These 5 T cell receptor beta chains came from one sample sequenced in a study of blood T cell repertoires in COVID-19. Sequencing used immunoSEQ multiplex PCR; TCRdb keeps in-frame clones, though not all of them. The data hold 200,000 to 300,000 clones, with over 80% observed a single time. The sample was peripheral blood. The receptor set was obtained from a woman aged 55-69 years with active or convalescent COVID-19.

The chain combines TRBV10-1 with TRBJ2-1; 12 nucleotides line up with TRBD2. CDR1 WNHNN and CDR2 SYGVQD come from the germline V gene (reference sequence). With V trimmed by 0 bases and J by 6 bases, 6 bases remained unmatched. This CDR3 is 17 amino acids long. The CDR3 DNA reads TGCGCCAGCAGTGAGTCGGGGTCTAGCGGGAGGGTCAATGAGCAGTTCTTC. This encodes CASSESGSSGRVNEQFF.

The V and J genes are TRBV25-1 and TRBJ2-6; possibly TRBD2 for D (5 bases). The CDR3 consists of 15 residues. From germline, CDR1 is MGHDK and CDR2 SYGVNS. Trimming took 5 bases from V and 0 from J, leaving 8 bases between them. The DNA for the CDR3 is TGTGCCAGCAGTCCCCGGGACTCTGGGGCCAACGTCCTGACTTTC. This translates into CASSPRDSGANVLTF.

This chain links TRBV6-5 with TRBJ2-3; perhaps TRBD2 as D (5 bases). With 0 bases removed from V and 5 bases from J, the gap between germline ends came to 12 bases. CDR1 is MNHEY, CDR2 SVGAGI, per germline. The CDR3 runs to 15 residues. CDR3 loop: CASSYSVAWGDTQYF. In DNA form, the CDR3 reads TGTGCCAGCAGTTACTCGGTAGCGTGGGGAGATACGCAGTATTTT.

This chain uses TRBV13 with TRBJ2-3; 10 bases agree with TRBD1. Trimming at V came to 4 bases and at J to 10 bases, leaving 17 bases not matched to a gene. CDR1 and CDR2 (germline): PRHDT, FYEKMQ (reference sequence). This CDR3 comprises 17 residues. Here the CDR3 reads CASSSHRDRGARGPQYF. The CDR3 nucleotides read TGTGCCAGCAGCTCCCACCGGGACAGGGGAGCTCGGGGGCCGCAGTATTTT. The complete variable domain, with remaining parts taken from reference TRBV13 and TRBJ2-3, reads AAGVIQSPRHLIKEKRETATLKCYPIPRHDTVYWYQQGPGQDPQFLISFYEKMQSDKGSIPDRFSAQQFSDYHSELNMSSLELGDSALYFCASSSHRDRGARGPQYFGPGTRLTVL.

This CDR3 is CASSIWGVVGPNQPQHF. Here the CDR3 DNA reads TGTGCCAGTAGTATATGGGGGGTGGTAGGCCCTAATCAGCCCCAGCATTTT. The rearrangement joins TRBV19 to TRBJ1-5; maybe TRBD1 (5 bases). This CDR3 contains 17 residues. Germline lookup yields CDR1 LNHDA and CDR2 SQIVND (reference sequence). V was cut by 2 bases and J by 4 bases, with 18 bases left in between.